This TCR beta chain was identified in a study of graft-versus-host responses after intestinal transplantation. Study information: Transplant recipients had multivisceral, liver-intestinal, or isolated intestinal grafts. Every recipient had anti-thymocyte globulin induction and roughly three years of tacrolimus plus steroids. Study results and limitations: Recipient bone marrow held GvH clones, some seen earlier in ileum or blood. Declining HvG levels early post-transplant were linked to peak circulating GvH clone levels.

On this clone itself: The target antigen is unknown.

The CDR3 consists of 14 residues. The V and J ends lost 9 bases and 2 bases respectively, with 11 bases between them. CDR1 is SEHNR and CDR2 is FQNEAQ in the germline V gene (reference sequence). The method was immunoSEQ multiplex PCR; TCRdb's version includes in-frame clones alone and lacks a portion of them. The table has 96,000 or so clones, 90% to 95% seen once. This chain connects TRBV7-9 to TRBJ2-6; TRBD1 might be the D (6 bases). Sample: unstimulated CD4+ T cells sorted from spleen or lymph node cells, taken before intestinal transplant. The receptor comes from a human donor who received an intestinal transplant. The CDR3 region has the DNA TGTGCCAGTAAACAGGGAACTGGGGCCAACGTCCTGACTTTC. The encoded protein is CASKQGTGANVLTF.